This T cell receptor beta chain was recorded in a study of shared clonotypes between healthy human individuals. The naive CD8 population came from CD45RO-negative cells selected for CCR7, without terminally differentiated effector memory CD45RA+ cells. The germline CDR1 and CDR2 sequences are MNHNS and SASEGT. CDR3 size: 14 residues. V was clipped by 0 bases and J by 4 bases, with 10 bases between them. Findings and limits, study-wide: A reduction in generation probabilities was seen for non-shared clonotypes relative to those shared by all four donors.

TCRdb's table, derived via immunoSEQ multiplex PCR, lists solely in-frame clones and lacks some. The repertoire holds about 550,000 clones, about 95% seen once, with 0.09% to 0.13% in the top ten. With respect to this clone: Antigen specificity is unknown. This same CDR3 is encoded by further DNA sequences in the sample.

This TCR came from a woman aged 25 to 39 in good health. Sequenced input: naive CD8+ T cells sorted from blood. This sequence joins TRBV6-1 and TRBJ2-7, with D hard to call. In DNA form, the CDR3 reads TGTGCCAGCAGTGAAGCGGGCTGGGGATACGAGCAGTACTTC. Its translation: CASSEAGWGYEQYF.